This TCR beta chain was profiled in a study of OX40 agonist ivuxolimab in advanced cancers. Study overall: Of mixed ages from about 23 to 90 and averaging around 60 years, the group was just under 85% male.

About this clone itself: What it binds is not known.

The study, taken as a whole, reports: Antigen specificity of clonally expanded peripheral T cells was not established. Averaged across samples, CD8+ T cells carried more expanded clones than CD4+ did.

From germline, CDR1 is MDHEN and CDR2 SYDVKM. CDR3 length: 14 residues. V lost 10 bases and J lost 2, with 12 bases in between. The assay was immunoSEQ multiplex PCR, and TCRdb's table has in-frame clones only and misses some. The sample shows some 66,000 clones, about four fifths of them seen only once. The V call is TRBV28, the J call TRBJ2-6; D unclear. This clonotype was obtained from an adult with an advanced solid tumor such as melanoma, head and neck, liver or kidney cancer. Material: CD4+ or CD8+ T cells sorted from blood, obtained in a trial of the OX40 agonist ivuxolimab. The CDR3 protein is CATIRVPGANVLTF. The CDR3 coding sequence is TGTGCCACCATAAGGGTACCTGGGGCCAACGTCCTGACTTTC.